These 10 T cell receptor beta chains were all obtained from the same sample, sequenced in a study of blood T cells in healthy people across ages. For the second PCR, which ran for about 6 to 11 cycles, a sample-barcoded 5' primer and a J-beta primer mix were used. TCRdb processed the 5' RACE reads anew with MiXCR; each CDR3 protein has one entry. The repertoire holds 650,000 to 1,000,000 distinct CDR3 sequences, with about 37% as singletons. Material for sequencing was blood. These receptors all stem from a man younger than 35 in good health.

This clonotype was seen a handful of times. The chain has TRBV7-8 and TRBJ2-7, with 9 bases fitting TRBD1. J gave up 3 bases and V 5 bases, and 5 bases lay outside the gene matches. Germline V gene sequence: CDR1 SGHVS, CDR2 FQNEAQ. The CDR3 has 14 residues. The CDR3 DNA sequence: TGTGCCAGCAGCCGGGGACAGGGTGACTACGAGCAGTACTTC. The encoded protein is CASSRGQGDYEQYF. Based on the CDR3 plus reference TRBV7-8 and TRBJ2-7, the full variable domain is GAGVSQSPRYKVAKRGQDVALRCDPISGHVSLFWYQQALGQGPEFLTYFQNEAQLDKSGLPSDRFFAERPEGSVSTLKIQRTQQEDSAVYLCASSRGQGDYEQYFGPGTRLTVT.

V and J are TRBV7-9 and TRBJ1-2; D perhaps matches TRBD1 (6 bases). CDR1 and CDR2 (germline): SEHNR, FQNEAQ (reference sequence). V was cut by 2 bases and J by 8 bases, with 15 bases left in between. The CDR3 runs 14 residues. This CDR3 reads CASSLHGQGKGYTF. For the CDR3, the DNA is TGTGCCAGCAGCTTACACGGTCAGGGGAAAGGCTACACCTTC.

The rearrangement joins TRBV15 to TRBJ1-2; TRBD1 aligns across 7 bases. This CDR3 spans 15 amino acids. The V and J ends lost 1 base and 0 bases, in that order; junction bases with no gene match: 2. Germline V gene lookup returns CDR1 LNHNV and CDR2 YYDKDF (reference sequence). CDR3 nucleotide sequence: TGTGCCACCAGCAGAGTTGACAGGGCTAACTATGGCTACACCTTC. It yields the protein CATSRVDRANYGYTF. The variable domain in full, completed from reference TRBV15 and TRBJ1-2, reads DAMVIQNPRYQVTQFGKPVTLSCSQTLNHNVMYWYQQKSSQAPKLLFHYYDKDFNNEADTPDNFQSRRPNTSFCFLDIRSPGLGDTAMYLCATSRVDRANYGYTFGSGTRLTVV.

This clonotype turned up a few times. The V gene is TRBV12-3 or TRBV12-4, the J gene TRBJ2-1; TRBD2 aligns across 9 bases. The J call may be faulty, since TRBJ2-7 better matches the DNA end. This CDR3 spans 15 amino acids. The DNA for the CDR3 is TGTGCCAGCAGTTTTGGGACTAGCTCCTACAATGAGCAGTACTTC. Protein: CASSFGTSSYNEQYF.

This clonotype showed up just a few times. The V and J genes are TRBV4-2 and TRBJ1-1, with D possibly being TRBD1 (5 bases). Germline assignment: CDR1 LGHNA and CDR2 YNFKEQ. The CDR3 runs 14 residues. Trimming cost V 0 bases and J 4 bases, with 9 bases left between them. DNA for the CDR3: TGTGCCAGCAGCCAAGATGGGCAGGGCACTGAAGCTTTCTTT. Translation gives CASSQDGQGTEAFF.

This clonotype has at least ten counts. This sequence joins TRBV20-1 and TRBJ1-2, with TRBD1 as a possible D gene (5 bases). The CDR3 consists of 17 residues. Germline V gives CDR1 DFQATT, CDR2 SNEGSKA (reference sequence). Trimming removed 0 bases at V and 4 bases at J, with 21 bases between. The CDR3 spells CSARDPVDTGRSYGYTF. The DNA for the CDR3 is TGCAGTGCTAGAGATCCAGTTGATACAGGCAGGTCCTATGGCTACACCTTC.

This clonotype has only a few counts. This rearrangement joins TRBV6-5 to TRBJ2-3; unclear D gene. Trimming cost V 5 bases and J 3 bases, with 9 bases left between them. The length of the CDR3 is 13 residues. The germline CDR1 and CDR2 sequences are MNHEY and SVGAGI. This CDR3 reads CASSRIPTDTQYF. In nucleotides, the CDR3 is TGTGCCAGCAGTCGCATCCCTACAGATACGCAGTATTTT.

Details on this clonotype: A much larger clone lies a single base off, so this may be a read error. The V and J genes are TRBV4-3 and TRBJ2-6, with D unresolved. The germline V gene encodes CDR1 LGHNA and CDR2 YSLEER. The CDR3 contains 16 residues. Here the CDR3 reads CASIQDTSSGANVLTF. In DNA form, the CDR3 reads TGCGCCAGCATCCAAGATACCAGCTCTGGGGCCAACGTCCTGACTTTC.

This clonotype was detected many times. The gene calls are TRBV9 and TRBJ2-7; maybe TRBD1 (5 bases). Trimming removed 3 bases at V and 2 bases at J, with 9 bases between. CDR1 and CDR2 from the germline V gene are SGDLS and YYNGEE. The CDR3 totals 13 residues. CDR3 in DNA: TGTGCCAGCAGCGGGCAGGGCGCCTACGAGCAGTACTTC. It is translated as CASSGQGAYEQYF.

This clonotype was counted between two and nine times. This rearrangement joins TRBV6-5 to TRBJ2-7; D unclear. Germline lookup yields CDR1 MNHEY and CDR2 SVGAGI. Trimming cost V 7 bases and J 0 bases, with 16 bases left between them. The CDR3 covers 15 residues. The CDR3 spells CASKIGQLSSYEQYF. CDR3 bases: TGTGCCAGCAAGATCGGCCAGTTGAGCTCCTACGAGCAGTACTTC.